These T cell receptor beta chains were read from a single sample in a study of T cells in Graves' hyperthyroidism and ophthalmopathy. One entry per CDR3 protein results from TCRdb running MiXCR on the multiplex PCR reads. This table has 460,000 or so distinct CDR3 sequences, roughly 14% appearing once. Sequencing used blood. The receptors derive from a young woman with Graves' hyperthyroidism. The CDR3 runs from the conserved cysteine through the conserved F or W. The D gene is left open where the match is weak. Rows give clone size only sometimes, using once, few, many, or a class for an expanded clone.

CASSDPISGSPGELFF,TGTGCCAGCAGCGATCCCATAAGCGGGAGCCCCGGGGAGCTGTTTTTT,many,TRBJ2-2,TRBV2,TRBD2
CSASTGGNTEAFF,TGCAGCGCATCGACAGGGGGGAACACTGAAGCTTTCTTT,.,TRBJ1-1,TRBV29-1,TRBD1
CAWVRGGSMGYTF,TGTGCCTGGGTCCGAGGGGGTTCTATGGGCTACACCTTC,.,TRBJ1-2,TRBV30,.
CASRGGNYGHTF,TGTGCCAGCAGAGGGGGTAACTATGGCCACACCTTC,once,TRBJ1-2,TRBV12-3/TRBV12-4,.
CASSTRDRDNPNYGYTF,TGTGCCAGCAGCACTAGGGACCGGGACAACCCTAACTATGGCTACACCTTC,.,TRBJ1-2,TRBV7-9,.
CSPKGDSGYNEQFF,TGCAGCCCAAAGGGGGATAGCGGATACAATGAGCAGTTCTTC,few,TRBJ2-1,TRBV20-1,.
CAWIPRANTEAFF,TGTGCCTGGATCCCCAGGGCGAACACTGAAGCTTTCTTT,many,TRBJ1-1,TRBV30,.
CASSQERTRGNYEQYF,TGTGCCAGCAGCCAAGAGAGGACGCGGGGTAACTACGAGCAGTACTTC,many,TRBJ2-7,TRBV3-1,.
CASGKLTDTQYF,TGTGCCAGCGGAAAGCTCACAGATACGCAGTATTTT,many,TRBJ2-3,TRBV27,.
CAISESSTSPSSYNEQFF,TGTGCCATCAGTGAGTCCTCAACTAGTCCGAGCTCCTACAATGAGCAGTTCTTC,many,TRBJ2-1,TRBV10-3,.
CASSPGGFQETQYF,TGTGCCAGCAGCCCAGGGGGGTTCCAAGAGACCCAGTACTTC,few,TRBJ2-5,TRBV7-3,.
CSVEDPGAWGYTF,TGCAGCGTTGAAGATCCGGGGGCATGGGGCTACACCTTC,.,TRBJ1-2,TRBV29-1,.
CASTERGLAYEQYF,TGTGCCAGCACCGAAAGGGGGTTGGCCTACGAGCAGTACTTC,many,TRBJ2-7,TRBV6-1,.
CSARRLSRSEQYF,TGCAGTGCTAGGCGGCTATCCCGATCTGAGCAGTACTTC,few,TRBJ2-7,TRBV20-1,.
CASSGAGSWNNEQFF,TGTGCCAGCAGCGGAGCAGGTTCATGGAACAATGAGCAGTTCTTC,many,TRBJ2-1,TRBV7-3,.
CASSLGSPSTDTQYF,TGTGCCAGCAGCTTAGGGTCACCGAGCACAGATACGCAGTATTTT,many,TRBJ2-3,TRBV11-2,.
CASSRRDRASPLHF,TGCGCCAGCAGTCGCCGGGACAGGGCTTCACCCCTCCACTTT,many,TRBJ1-6,TRBV5-1,TRBD1
CASRVDTQYF,TGTGCCAGCAGGGTGGATACGCAGTATTTT,many,TRBJ2-3,TRBV28,.
CASSGRGTPPVNLHF,TGTGCCAGCAGCGGACGTGGGACACCGCCGGTCAACCTCCACTTT,.,TRBJ1-6,TRBV11-1,.
CASSPPAARNYGYTF,TGTGCCAGCAGTCCCCCGGCGGCACGGAACTATGGCTACACCTTC,many,TRBJ1-2,TRBV12-3/TRBV12-4,.
CASSTPMNIQYF,TGTGCCAGCAGCACGCCGATGAACATTCAGTACTTC,many,TRBJ2-4,TRBV3-1,.
CSVEADEQFF,TGCAGCGTTGAAGCCGATGAGCAGTTCTTC,many,TRBJ2-1,TRBV29-1,.
CASSDRTGFTEAFF,TGTGCCAGCAGCGACCGGACAGGGTTTACTGAAGCTTTCTTT,many,TRBJ1-1,TRBV2,TRBD1
CASSMSGRALDTQYF,TGTGCCAGTAGTATGTCCGGGAGGGCCCTAGATACGCAGTATTTT,many,TRBJ2-3,TRBV19,TRBD2
CASSRQTQETQYF,TGTGCCAGCAGTAGACAGACCCAAGAGACCCAGTACTTC,few,TRBJ2-5,TRBV6-1,.
CASRGTSGKFMGGELFF,TGTGCCAGCAGGGGGACTAGCGGGAAGTTTATGGGCGGGGAGCTGTTTTTT,once,TRBJ2-2,TRBV12-3/TRBV12-4,TRBD2
CASMTGGPTDTQYF,TGCGCCAGCATGACAGGAGGCCCCACAGATACGCAGTATTTT,many,TRBJ2-3,TRBV10-2,.